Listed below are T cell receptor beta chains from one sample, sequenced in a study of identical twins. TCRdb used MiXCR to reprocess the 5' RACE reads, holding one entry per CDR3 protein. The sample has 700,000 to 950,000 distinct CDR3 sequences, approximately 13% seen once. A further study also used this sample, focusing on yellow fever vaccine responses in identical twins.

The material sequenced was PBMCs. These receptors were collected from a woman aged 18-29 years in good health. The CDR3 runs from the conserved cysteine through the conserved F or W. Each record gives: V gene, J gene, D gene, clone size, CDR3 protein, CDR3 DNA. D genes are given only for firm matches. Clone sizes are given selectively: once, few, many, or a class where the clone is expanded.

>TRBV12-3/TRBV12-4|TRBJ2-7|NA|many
CASSLWQGGYEQYF
TGTGCCAGCAGTTTATGGCAGGGGGGCTACGAGCAGTACTTC
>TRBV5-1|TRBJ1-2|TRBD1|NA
CASSAGQGYGYTF
TGCGCCAGCAGCGCGGGACAGGGTTATGGCTACACCTTC
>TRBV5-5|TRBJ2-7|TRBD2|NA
CASSYSGNSAYEQYF
TGTGCCAGCAGCTACAGCGGGAATTCGGCCTACGAGCAGTACTTC
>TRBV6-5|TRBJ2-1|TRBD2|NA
CASSYSRGENEQFF
TGTGCCAGCAGTTACTCGCGGGGGGAGAATGAGCAGTTCTTC
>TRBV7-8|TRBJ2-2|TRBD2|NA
CASSLGLAAATGELFF
TGTGCCAGCAGCTTAGGACTAGCGGCGGCCACCGGGGAGCTGTTTTTT
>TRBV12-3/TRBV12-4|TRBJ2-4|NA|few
CASSERGIQYF
TGTGCCAGCAGTGAACGGGGCATTCAGTACTTC
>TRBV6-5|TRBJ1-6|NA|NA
CASSYRAGLPNSPLHF
TGTGCCAGCAGTTACCGCGCGGGATTACCTAATTCACCCCTCCACTTT
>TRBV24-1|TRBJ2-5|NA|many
CATSRETRGTQYF
TGTGCCACCAGTCGGGAAACGAGGGGGACCCAGTACTTC
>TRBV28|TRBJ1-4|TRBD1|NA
CASSFNRGQINEKLFF
TGTGCCAGCAGTTTTAACAGGGGGCAAATTAATGAAAAACTGTTTTTT
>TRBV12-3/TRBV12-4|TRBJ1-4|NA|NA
CASSWGGSGEKLFF
TGTGCCAGCAGTTGGGGGGGCAGTGGGGAAAAACTGTTTTTT
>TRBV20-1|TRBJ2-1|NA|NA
CSARENNEQFF
TGCAGTGCTAGAGAGAACAATGAGCAGTTCTTC
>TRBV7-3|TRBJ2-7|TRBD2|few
CASSLRGGSPYEQYF
TGTGCCAGCAGCTTACGGGGCGGGAGTCCCTACGAGCAGTACTTC
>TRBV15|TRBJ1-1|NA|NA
CATSRGVGSSLGVRDTEAFF
TGTGCCACCAGCAGAGGAGTTGGGTCGAGTTTAGGGGTTCGGGACACTGAAGCTTTCTTT
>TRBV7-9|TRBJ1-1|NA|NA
CASSLGPAAEAFF
TGTGCCAGCAGCTTAGGACCGGCAGCAGAAGCTTTCTTT
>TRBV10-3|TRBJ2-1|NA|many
CAISDRVYNEQFF
TGTGCCATCAGTGACAGGGTCTACAATGAGCAGTTCTTC
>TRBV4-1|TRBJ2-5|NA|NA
CASSQDGLAGETQYF
TGCGCCAGCAGCCAAGACGGGCTAGCTGGGGAGACCCAGTACTTC
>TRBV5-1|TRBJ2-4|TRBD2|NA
CASSLGTRPNIQYF
TGCGCCAGCAGCTTGGGGACTAGACCAAACATTCAGTACTTC
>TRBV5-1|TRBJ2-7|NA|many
CASSLEASSVYEQYF
TGCGCCAGCAGCTTGGAGGCGTCTAGCGTATACGAGCAGTACTTC
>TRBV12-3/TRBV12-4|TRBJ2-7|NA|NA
CASSLAWQGPYEQYF
TGTGCCAGCAGTTTAGCGTGGCAGGGCCCATACGAGCAGTACTTC
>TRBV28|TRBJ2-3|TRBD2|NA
CASSDPSGGTDTQYF
TGTGCCAGCAGCGACCCTAGCGGGGGGACAGATACGCAGTATTTT
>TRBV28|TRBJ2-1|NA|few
CASSQSRVSSYNEQFF
TGTGCCAGCAGTCAATCCAGGGTGAGCTCCTACAATGAGCAGTTCTTC
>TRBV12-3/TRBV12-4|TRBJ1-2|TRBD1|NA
CASSLQGAGVDGYTF
TGTGCCAGCAGCCTACAGGGGGCCGGGGTGGATGGCTACACCTTC
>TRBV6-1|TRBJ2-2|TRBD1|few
CASRPGQGANTGELFF
TGTGCCAGCAGGCCTGGACAGGGGGCGAACACCGGGGAGCTGTTTTTT
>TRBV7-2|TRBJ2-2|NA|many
CASSPSSGTFNTGELFF
TGTGCCAGCAGCCCATCCTCCGGGACCTTTAACACCGGGGAGCTGTTTTTT
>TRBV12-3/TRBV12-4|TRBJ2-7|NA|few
CASSLEAGVDEQYF
TGTGCCAGCAGTTTAGAGGCGGGCGTGGACGAGCAGTACTTC